The clone carrying this T cell receptor (beta chain) was observed a single time. Its antigen is currently unknown. This sample was included in a study of blood T cells in healthy people across ages. The CDR3 is 14 residues long. V lost 6 bases, J lost 6 bases, and 15 bases lay in between. With a J-beta primer mix and a sample-barcoded 5' primer, a second PCR ran roughly 6 to 12 cycles. Every molecule of cDNA carried a tag from a template-switch adaptor with 12 random nucleotides. MiXCR, run by TCRdb on the 5' RACE reads, gives a single entry per CDR3 protein. Found here are roughly 1.5 million distinct CDR3 sequences, roughly two fifths of them singletons; the top ten hold roughly 3.7%. Whole-study results and caveats: Considered underestimates were the diversity estimates obtained from one million T cells. Compared with aged donors, long-lived donors showed fewer expanded clones, suggesting selection.

Sequenced input: blood. The TCR comes from a woman in her late teens or twenties in good health. V usage is TRBV12-3 or TRBV12-4 and J usage is TRBJ1-5; maybe TRBD1 (5 bases). The chain's CDR3 is CASRISGSPQPQHF. DNA for the CDR3: TGTGCCAGCAGAATCTCAGGGTCCCCTCAGCCCCAGCATTTT.